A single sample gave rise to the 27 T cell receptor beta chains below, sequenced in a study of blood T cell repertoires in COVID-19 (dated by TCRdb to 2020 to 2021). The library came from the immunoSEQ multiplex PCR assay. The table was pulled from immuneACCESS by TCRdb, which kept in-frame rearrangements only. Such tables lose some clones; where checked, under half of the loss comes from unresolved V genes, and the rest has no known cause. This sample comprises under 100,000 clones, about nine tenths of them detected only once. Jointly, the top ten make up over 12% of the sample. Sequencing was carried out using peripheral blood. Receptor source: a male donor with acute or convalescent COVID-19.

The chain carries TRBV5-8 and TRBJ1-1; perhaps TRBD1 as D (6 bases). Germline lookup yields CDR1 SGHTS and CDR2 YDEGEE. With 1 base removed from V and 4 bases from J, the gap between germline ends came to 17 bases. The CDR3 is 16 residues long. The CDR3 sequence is CASSLRAGQGSTEAFF. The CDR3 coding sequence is TGTGCCAGCAGCTTGCGTGCGGGCCAGGGGAGCACTGAAGCTTTCTTT.

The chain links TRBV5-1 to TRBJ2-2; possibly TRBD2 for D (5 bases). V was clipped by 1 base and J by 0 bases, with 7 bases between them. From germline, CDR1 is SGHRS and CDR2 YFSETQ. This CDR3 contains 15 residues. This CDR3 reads CASSLSGTNTGELFF. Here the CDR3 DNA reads TGCGCCAGCAGCTTGTCCGGGACGAACACCGGGGAGCTGTTTTTT.

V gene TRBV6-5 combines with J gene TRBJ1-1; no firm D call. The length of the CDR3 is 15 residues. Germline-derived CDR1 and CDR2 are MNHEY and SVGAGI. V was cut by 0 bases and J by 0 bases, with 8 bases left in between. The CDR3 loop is CASSYSSILNTEAFF. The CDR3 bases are TGTGCCAGCAGTTACTCGAGCATCCTGAACACTGAAGCTTTCTTT.

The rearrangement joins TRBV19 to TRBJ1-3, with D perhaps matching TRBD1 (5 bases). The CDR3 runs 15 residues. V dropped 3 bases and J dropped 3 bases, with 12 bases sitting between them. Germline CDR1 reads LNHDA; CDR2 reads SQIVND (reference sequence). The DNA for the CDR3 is TGTGCCAGTAGTATCTTCCAGGGTCATGGAAACACCATATATTTT. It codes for CASSIFQGHGNTIYF.

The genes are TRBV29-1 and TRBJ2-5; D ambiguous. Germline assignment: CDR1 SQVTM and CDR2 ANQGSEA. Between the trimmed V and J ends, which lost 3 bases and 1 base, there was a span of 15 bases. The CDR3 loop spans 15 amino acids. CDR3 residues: CSVEPETLRQETQYF. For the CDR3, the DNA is TGCAGCGTTGAGCCCGAAACCCTACGCCAAGAGACCCAGTACTTC.

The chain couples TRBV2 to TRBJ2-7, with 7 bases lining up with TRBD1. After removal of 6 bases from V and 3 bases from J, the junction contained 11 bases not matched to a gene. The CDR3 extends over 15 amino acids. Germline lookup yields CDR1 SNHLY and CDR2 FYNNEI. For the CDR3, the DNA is TGTGCCAGCAGCGCCACAGGGGACCTTCTCTACGAGCAGTACTTC. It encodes CASSATGDLLYEQYF.

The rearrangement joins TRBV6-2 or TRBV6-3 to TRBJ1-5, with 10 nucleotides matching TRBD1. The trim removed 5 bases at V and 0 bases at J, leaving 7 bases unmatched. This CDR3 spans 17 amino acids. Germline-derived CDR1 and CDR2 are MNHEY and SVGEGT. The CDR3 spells CASSPAGDRGSNQPQHF. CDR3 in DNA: TGTGCCAGCAGTCCGGCGGGGGACAGGGGTAGCAATCAGCCCCAGCATTTT.

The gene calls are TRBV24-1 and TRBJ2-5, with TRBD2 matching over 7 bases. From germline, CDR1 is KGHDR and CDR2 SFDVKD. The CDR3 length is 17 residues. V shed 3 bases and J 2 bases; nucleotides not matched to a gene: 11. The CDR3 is CATSDRRLASSQETQYF. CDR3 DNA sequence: TGTGCCACCAGTGATAGGAGACTAGCCTCCTCACAAGAGACCCAGTACTTC.

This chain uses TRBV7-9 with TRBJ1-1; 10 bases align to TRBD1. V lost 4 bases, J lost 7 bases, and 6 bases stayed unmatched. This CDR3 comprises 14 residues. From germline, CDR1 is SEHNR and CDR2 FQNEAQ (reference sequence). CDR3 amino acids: CASSSQDRGIEAFF. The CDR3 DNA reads TGTGCCAGCAGCTCCCAGGACAGGGGGATTGAAGCTTTCTTT. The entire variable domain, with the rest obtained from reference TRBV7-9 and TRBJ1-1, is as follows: DTGVSQNPRHKITKRGQNVTFRCDPISEHNRLYWYRQTLGQGPEFLTYFQNEAQLEKSRLLSDRFSAERPKGSFSTLEIQRTEQGDSAMYLCASSSQDRGIEAFFGQGTRLTVV.

The CDR3 DNA reads as TGTGCCAGCAGGCGGGAGGCCTACGAGCAGTACTTC. This sequence encodes CASRREAYEQYF. The chain recombines TRBV28 with TRBJ2-7; 8 bases align to TRBD2. J gave up 2 bases and V 6 bases, and 0 bases lay outside the gene matches. CDR1 MDHEN and CDR2 SYDVKM come from the germline V gene. This CDR3 is 12 amino acids long.

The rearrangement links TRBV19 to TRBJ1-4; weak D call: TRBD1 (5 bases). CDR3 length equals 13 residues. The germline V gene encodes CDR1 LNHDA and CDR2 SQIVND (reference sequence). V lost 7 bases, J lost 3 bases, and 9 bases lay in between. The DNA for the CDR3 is TGTGCCAGTAAAGACAGCTCTAATGAAAAACTGTTTTTT. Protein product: CASKDSSNEKLFF.

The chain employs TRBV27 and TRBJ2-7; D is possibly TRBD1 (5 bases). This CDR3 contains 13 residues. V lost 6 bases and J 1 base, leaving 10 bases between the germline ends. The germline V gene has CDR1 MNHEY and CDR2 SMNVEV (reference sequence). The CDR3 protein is CASRTDLSYEQYF. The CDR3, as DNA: TGTGCCAGCAGGACAGACCTTTCCTACGAGCAGTACTTC.

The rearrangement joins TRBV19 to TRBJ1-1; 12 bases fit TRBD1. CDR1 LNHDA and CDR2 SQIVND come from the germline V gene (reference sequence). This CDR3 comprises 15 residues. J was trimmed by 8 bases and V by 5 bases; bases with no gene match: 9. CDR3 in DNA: TGTGCCAGTAGTTTCCGCGGGACAGGGGGCTCGGAAGCTTTCTTT. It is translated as CASSFRGTGGSEAFF.

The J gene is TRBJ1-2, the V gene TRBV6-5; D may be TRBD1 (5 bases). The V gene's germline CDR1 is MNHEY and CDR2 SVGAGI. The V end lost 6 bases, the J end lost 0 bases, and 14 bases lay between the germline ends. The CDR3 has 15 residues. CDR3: CASSPDTTANYGYTF. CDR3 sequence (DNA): TGTGCCAGCAGCCCCGACACGACAGCTAACTATGGCTACACCTTC.

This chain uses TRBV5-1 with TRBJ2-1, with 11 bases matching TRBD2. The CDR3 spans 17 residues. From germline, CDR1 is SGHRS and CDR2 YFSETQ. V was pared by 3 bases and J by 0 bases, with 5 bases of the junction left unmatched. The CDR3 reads CASSSLSGGASYNEQFF. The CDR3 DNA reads TGCGCCAGCAGCTCCCTTAGCGGGGGGGCCTCCTACAATGAGCAGTTCTTC.

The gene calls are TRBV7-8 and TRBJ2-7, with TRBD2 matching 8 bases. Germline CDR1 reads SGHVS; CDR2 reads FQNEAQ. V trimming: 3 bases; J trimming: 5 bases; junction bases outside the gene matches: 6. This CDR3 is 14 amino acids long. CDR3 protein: CASSFLRGVDEQYF. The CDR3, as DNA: TGTGCCAGCAGCTTCCTGCGGGGGGTAGACGAGCAGTACTTC.

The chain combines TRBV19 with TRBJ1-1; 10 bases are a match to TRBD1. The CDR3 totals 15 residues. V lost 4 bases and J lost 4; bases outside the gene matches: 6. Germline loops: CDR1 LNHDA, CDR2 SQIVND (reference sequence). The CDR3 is CASSTRQGAVTEAFF. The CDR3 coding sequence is TGTGCCAGTAGTACCCGACAGGGGGCCGTCACTGAAGCTTTCTTT. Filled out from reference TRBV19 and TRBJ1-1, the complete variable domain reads DGGITQSPKYLFRKEGQNVTLSCEQNLNHDAMYWYRQDPGQGLRLIYYSQIVNDFQKGDIAEGYSVSREKKESFPLTVTSAQKNPTAFYLCASSTRQGAVTEAFFGQGTRLTVV.

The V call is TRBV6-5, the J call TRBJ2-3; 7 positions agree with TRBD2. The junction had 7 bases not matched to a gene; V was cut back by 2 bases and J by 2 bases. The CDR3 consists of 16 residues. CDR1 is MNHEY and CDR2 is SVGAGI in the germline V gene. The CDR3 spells CASSYREGTHTDTQYF. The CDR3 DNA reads TGTGCCAGCAGTTACAGGGAGGGCACACACACAGATACGCAGTATTTT.

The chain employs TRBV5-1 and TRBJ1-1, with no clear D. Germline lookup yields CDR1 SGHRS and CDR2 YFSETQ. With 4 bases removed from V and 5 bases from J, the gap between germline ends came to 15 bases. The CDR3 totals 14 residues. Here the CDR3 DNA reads TGCGCCAGCAGCCCGGACCCCGGGAGGACTGAAGCTTTCTTT. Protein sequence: CASSPDPGRTEAFF.

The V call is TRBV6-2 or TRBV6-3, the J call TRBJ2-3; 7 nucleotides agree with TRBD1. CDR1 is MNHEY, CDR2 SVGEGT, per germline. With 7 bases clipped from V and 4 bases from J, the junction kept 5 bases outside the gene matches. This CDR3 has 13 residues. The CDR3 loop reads CASNPTGSDTQYF. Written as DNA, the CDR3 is TGTGCCAGCAACCCGACAGGGTCAGATACGCAGTATTTT.

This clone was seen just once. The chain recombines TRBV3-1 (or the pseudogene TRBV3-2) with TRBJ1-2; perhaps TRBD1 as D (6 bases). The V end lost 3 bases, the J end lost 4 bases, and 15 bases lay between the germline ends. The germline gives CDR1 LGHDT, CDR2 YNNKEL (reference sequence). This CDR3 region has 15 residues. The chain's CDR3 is CASSQLTGQAYGYTF. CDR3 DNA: TGTGCCAGCAGCCAGTTAACAGGGCAAGCCTATGGCTACACCTTC.

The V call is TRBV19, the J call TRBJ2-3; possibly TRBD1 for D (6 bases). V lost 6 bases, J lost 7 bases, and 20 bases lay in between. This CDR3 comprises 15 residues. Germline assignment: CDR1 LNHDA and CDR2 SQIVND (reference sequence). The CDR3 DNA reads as TGTGCCAGTAGACAGGGCACCCATAAGGGGAATACGCAGTATTTT. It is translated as CASRQGTHKGNTQYF.

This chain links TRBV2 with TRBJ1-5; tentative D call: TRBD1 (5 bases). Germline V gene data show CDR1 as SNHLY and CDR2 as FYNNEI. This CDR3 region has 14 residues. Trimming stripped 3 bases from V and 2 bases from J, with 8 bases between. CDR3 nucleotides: TGTGCCAGCAGTGAGGGGGAGGGCAATCAGCCCCAGCATTTT. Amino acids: CASSEGEGNQPQHF.

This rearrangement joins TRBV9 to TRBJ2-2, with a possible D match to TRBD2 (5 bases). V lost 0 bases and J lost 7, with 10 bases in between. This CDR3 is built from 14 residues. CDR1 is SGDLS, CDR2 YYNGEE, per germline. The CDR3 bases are TGTGCCAGCAGCGTAGGAGGGAATAGCGGGGAGCTGTTTTTT. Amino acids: CASSVGGNSGELFF.

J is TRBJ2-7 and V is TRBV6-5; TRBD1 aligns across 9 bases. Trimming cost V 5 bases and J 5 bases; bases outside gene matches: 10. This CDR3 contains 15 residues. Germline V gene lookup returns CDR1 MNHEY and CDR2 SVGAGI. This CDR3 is CASSPQGDRDHEQYF. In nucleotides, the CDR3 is TGTGCCAGCAGTCCACAGGGGGACAGGGACCACGAGCAGTACTTC.

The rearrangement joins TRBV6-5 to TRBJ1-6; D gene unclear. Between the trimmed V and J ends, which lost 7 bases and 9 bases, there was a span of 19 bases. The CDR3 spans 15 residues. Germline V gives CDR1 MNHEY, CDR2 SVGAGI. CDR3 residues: CASTLLRQPGSPLHF. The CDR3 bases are TGTGCCAGCACCCTCCTGCGGCAGCCGGGTTCACCCCTCCACTTT.

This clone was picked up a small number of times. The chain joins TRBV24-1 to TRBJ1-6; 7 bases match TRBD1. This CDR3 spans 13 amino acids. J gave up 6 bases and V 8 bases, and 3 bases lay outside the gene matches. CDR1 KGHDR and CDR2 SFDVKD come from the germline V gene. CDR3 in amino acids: CATKRDSNSPLHF. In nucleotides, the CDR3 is TGTGCCACCAAACGGGACAGTAATTCACCCCTCCACTTT.